Listed here are 7 T cell receptor beta chains from one sample, sequenced in a study of T cells in tumors after PD-1 blockade (dated by TCRdb to between 2018 and 2020). Explained via the paper, the time point label denotes: before anti-PD-1 therapy. The library came from the immunoSEQ multiplex PCR assay. TCRdb stores this immuneACCESS table with in-frame sequences only. Part of the clones is absent; in the studies checked, under half of the shortfall reflects unresolved V genes, and no reason is known for the rest. For this sample the table gives around 50,000 clones, of which approximately 79% were detected only once. The leading ten clones occupy approximately 15% of the sample. The sample consisted of PBMCs, taken before anti-PD-1 treatment. The receptor source for this set is a human donor with basal cell carcinoma.

The V gene is TRBV18, the J gene TRBJ1-3, with D perhaps TRBD1 (5 bases). The CDR3 has 15 amino acids. The V gene lost 3 bases and the J gene lost 0 bases, with 9 bases spanning the gap. Germline CDR1 is KGHSH and CDR2 is LQKENI. The CDR3 DNA is TGTGCCAGCTCACCGCAGGGATTCTCTGGAAACACCATATATTTT. Protein sequence: CASSPQGFSGNTIYF.

The CDR3 spells CASSPPGSSGANVLTF. Written as DNA, the CDR3 is TGTGCCAGTAGTCCCCCCGGAAGCTCTGGGGCCAACGTCCTGACTTTC. The chain couples TRBV19 to TRBJ2-6; unclear D gene. Germline V CDR1 and CDR2: LNHDA, SQIVND (reference sequence). The V gene lost 5 bases and the J gene lost 0 bases, with 11 bases spanning the gap. The CDR3 is 16 amino acids.

The chain recombines TRBV28 with TRBJ2-7; D is unclear. Per the germline V gene, CDR1 is MDHEN and CDR2 is SYDVKM. Trimming left V 0 bases short and J 1 base short, with 4 bases between. The CDR3 contains 13 residues. The CDR3 region is CASSLWQSYEQYF. CDR3 sequence (DNA): TGTGCCAGCAGTTTATGGCAGTCCTACGAGCAGTACTTC.

The V and J genes are TRBV28 and TRBJ2-7; 11 nucleotides match TRBD2. The trim removed 3 bases at V and 5 bases at J, leaving 3 bases unmatched. The CDR3 extends over 14 amino acids. Germline V gene lookup returns CDR1 MDHEN and CDR2 SYDVKM. DNA for the CDR3: TGTGCCAGCAGTTTGACTAGCGGGACCCACGAGCAGTACTTC. It is translated as CASSLTSGTHEQYF.

The chain uses TRBV30 and TRBJ1-2; weak D call: TRBD1 (6 bases). This CDR3 comprises 14 residues. The V gene's germline CDR1 is GTSNPN and CDR2 SVGIG (reference sequence). The V gene lost 2 bases and the J gene lost 3 bases, with 13 bases spanning the gap. The CDR3 sequence is CAWSWTEDYYGYTF. The CDR3 DNA reads TGTGCCTGGAGTTGGACAGAAGATTACTATGGCTACACCTTC. Full variable domain (remainder filled in from reference TRBV30 and TRBJ1-2): SQTIHQWPATLVQPVGSPLSLECTVEGTSNPNLYWYRQAAGRGLQLLFYSVGIGQISSEVPQNLSASRPQDRQFILSSKKLLLSDSGFYLCAWSWTEDYYGYTFGSGTRLTVV.

The chain combines TRBV6-4 with TRBJ1-1, with 8 bases that match TRBD1. Per germline, CDR1 MRHNA and CDR2 SNTAGT. The ends lost 4 bases at V and 6 bases at J; junction bases unmatched: 7. CDR3 length: 14 amino acids. The CDR3 sequence is CASSVRTGSPEAFF. The CDR3 DNA sequence: TGTGCCAGCAGTGTTCGGACAGGGAGCCCTGAAGCTTTCTTT.

This sequence joins TRBV5-1 and TRBJ2-1, with D possibly matching TRBD2 (6 bases). There are 16 residues in the CDR3. CDR1 is SGHRS and CDR2 is YFSETQ in the germline V gene. V was cut by 0 bases and J by 0 bases, with 10 bases left in between. CDR3 sequence (DNA): TGCGCCAGCAGCTTGGCGGGCGGGAACTCCTACAATGAGCAGTTCTTC. Encoded protein: CASSLAGGNSYNEQFF.